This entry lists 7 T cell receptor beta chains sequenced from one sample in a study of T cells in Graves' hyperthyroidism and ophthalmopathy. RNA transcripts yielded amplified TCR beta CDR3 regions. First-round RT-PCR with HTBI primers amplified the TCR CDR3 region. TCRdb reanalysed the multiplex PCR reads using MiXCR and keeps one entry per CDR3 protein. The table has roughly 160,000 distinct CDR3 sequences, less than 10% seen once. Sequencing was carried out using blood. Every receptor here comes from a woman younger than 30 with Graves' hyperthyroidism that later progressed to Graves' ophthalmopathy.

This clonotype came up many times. CDR3 region: CASSLDGQGSQPQHF. The CDR3 coding sequence is TGTGCCAGCAGCTTAGACGGGCAGGGCAGTCAGCCCCAGCATTTT. The chain uses TRBV11-2 and TRBJ1-5; a possible D gene is TRBD1 (5 bases). V was cut by 0 bases and J by 6 bases, with 12 bases left in between. Germline V gives CDR1 SGHAT, CDR2 FQNNGV. CDR3 length: 15 residues.

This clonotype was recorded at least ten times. The CDR3 is CASSLDPQMSYEQYF. As DNA, the CDR3 is TGTGCCAGCAGCTTAGATCCCCAAATGTCCTACGAGCAGTACTTC. The chain combines TRBV11-2 with TRBJ2-7; D ambiguous. From germline, CDR1 is SGHAT and CDR2 FQNNGV. V was clipped by 0 bases and J by 1 base, with 10 bases between them. CDR3 size: 15 residues.

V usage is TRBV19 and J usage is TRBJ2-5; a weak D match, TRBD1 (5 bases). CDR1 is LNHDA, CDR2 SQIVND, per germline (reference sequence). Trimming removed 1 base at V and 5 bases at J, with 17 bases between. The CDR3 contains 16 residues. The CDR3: CASSIGLGAGEETQYF. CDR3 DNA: TGTGCCAGTAGTATAGGATTAGGGGCAGGAGAGGAGACCCAGTACTTC.

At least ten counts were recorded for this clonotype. CDR3: CASSQETSSSYGYTF. DNA for the CDR3: TGCGCCAGCAGCCAAGAGACTTCTTCTTCCTATGGCTACACCTTC. V is TRBV4-1 and J is TRBJ1-2, with D uncertain. Per germline, CDR1 MGHRA and CDR2 YSYEKL. Trimming shortened V by 0 bases and J by 4 bases, and 12 bases separated the two germline ends. This CDR3 spans 15 amino acids.

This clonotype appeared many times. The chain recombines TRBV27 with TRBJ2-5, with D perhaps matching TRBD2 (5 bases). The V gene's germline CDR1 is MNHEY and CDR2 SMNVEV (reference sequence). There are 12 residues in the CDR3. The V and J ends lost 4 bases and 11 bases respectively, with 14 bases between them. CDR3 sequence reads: CASSWVGSQQYF. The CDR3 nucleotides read TGTGCCAGCAGTTGGGTAGGGAGCCAACAGTACTTC.

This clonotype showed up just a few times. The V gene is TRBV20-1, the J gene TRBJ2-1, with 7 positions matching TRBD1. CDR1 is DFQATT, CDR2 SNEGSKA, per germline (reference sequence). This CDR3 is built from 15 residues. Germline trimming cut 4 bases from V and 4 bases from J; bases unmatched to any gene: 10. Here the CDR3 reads CSATAPGQQYNEQFF. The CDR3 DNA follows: TGCAGTGCTACTGCACCGGGACAGCAGTACAATGAGCAGTTCTTC.

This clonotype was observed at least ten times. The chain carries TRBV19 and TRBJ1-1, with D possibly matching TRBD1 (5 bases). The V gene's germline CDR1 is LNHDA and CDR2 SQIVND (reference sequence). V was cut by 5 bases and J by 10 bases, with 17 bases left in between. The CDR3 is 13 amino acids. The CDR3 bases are TGTGCCAGTAGTGTAACCGGGACTTGGGTAGCTTTCTTT. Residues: CASSVTGTWVAFF.